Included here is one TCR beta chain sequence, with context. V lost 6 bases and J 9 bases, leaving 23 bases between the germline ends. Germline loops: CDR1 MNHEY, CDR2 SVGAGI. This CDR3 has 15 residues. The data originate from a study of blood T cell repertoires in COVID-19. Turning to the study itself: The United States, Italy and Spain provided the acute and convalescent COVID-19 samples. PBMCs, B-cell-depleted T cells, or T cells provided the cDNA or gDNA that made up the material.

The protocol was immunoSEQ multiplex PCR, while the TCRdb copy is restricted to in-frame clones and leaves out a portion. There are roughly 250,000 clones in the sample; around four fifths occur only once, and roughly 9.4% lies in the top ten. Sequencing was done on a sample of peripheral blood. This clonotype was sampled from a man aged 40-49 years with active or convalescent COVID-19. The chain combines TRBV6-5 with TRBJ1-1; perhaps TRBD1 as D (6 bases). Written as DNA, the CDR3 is TGTGCCAGCAGGGTACTGACAGGAGGTCAGCCGAAAGCTTTCTTT. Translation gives CASRVLTGGQPKAFF.